This TCR beta chain was observed in a study of Graves' ophthalmopathy and Graves' hyperthyroidism. Donors with ophthalmopathy: moderate-to-severe activity, CAS ≥3, NOSPECS ≥4, duration under 3 months. This clonotype showed up many times. Its antigen is as yet unknown. CDR3 regions of TCR beta were amplified from RNA transcripts. A first-round RT-PCR used HTBI primers, followed by a second-round multiplex PCR. TCRdb passed the multiplex PCR reads through MiXCR, listing each CDR3 protein once. The table shows 150,000 or so distinct CDR3 sequences, with roughly 36% occurring only once. Study-wide results and caveats: Most expanded thyroid clonotypes above 0.001 frequency also appeared in blood.

The CDR3 totals 15 residues. Germline V lookup: CDR1 SNHLY, CDR2 FYNNEI. The junction had 7 bases not matched to a gene; V was cut back by 6 bases and J by 3 bases. The sequenced sample was peripheral blood. This clonotype was obtained from a man aged 25 to 40 with Graves' ophthalmopathy. V gene TRBV2 combines with J gene TRBJ1-1; 10 nucleotides agree with TRBD1. CDR3 bases: TGTGCCAGCAGGGGGGGACAGGGGTGGGACACTGAAGCTTTCTTT. Its translation is CASRGGQGWDTEAFF.